The clone carrying this T cell receptor beta chain was detected a few times. What it binds is unknown. This sample was taken from a study of beta chain features in type 1 diabetes. On the study more broadly: Sorted cells, around 100 million in number, were examined across all samples. The study, taken as a whole, reports: Compared to healthy donors, patients appeared to have naive, central memory and Treg TCRB repertoires that were more alike. cDNA sequencing could over-represent cells with high TCR expression. Among patients with Type 1 diabetes, TCRB CDR3s were moderately but significantly shorter in every one of the four CD4+ subsets.

Germline V CDR1 and CDR2: GTSNPN, SVGIG (reference sequence). CDR3 size: 19 residues. Unmatched junction bases numbered 15, after V lost 0 bases and J lost 2 bases. Using CD45RO/CCR7/CD25/CD127/CD95/CD27, CD4+ naive, central memory, regulatory and stem cell-like memory cells were sorted. Every isolated RNA sample was fully reverse transcribed, so sequencing captured expressed TCRB transcripts. The table came from immunoSEQ multiplex PCR; TCRdb's copy has only in-frame clones and leaves some out. The table lists fewer than 450,000 clones, about 14% of them singletons, with 0.015% in the top ten. Sequencing input: naive CD4+ T cells from blood. This TCR was recovered from a woman aged 18 to 35 with type 1 diabetes. The chain uses TRBV30 and TRBJ2-1, with 8 bases identical to TRBD2. The CDR3 reads CAWSVGGPHAGGTYNEQFF. CDR3 in DNA: TGTGCCTGGAGTGTAGGGGGTCCCCACGCGGGAGGCACCTACAATGAGCAGTTCTTC.